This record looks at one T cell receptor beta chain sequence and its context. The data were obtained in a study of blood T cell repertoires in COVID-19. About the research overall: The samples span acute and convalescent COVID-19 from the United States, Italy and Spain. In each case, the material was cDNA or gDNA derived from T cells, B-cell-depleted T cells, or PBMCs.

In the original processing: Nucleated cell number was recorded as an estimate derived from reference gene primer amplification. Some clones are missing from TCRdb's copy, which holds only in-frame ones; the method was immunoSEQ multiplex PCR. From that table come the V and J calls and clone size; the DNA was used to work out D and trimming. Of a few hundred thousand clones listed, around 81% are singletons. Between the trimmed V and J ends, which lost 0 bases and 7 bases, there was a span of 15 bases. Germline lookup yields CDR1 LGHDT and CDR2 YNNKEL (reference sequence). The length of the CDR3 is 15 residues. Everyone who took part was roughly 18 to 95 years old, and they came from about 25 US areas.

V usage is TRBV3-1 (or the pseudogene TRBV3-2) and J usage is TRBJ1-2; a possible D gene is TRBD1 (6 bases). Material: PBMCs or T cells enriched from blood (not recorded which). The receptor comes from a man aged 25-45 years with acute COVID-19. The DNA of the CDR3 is TGTGCCAGCAGCCAAGACAGGGGACTAGAGCGTGGCTACACCTTC. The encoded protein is CASSQDRGLERGYTF.